Below are 8 T cell receptor beta chains sequenced from a single sample in a study of blood T cell repertoires in COVID-19. Repertoires were generated with immunoSEQ multiplex PCR, while TCRdb's copy carries only in-frame clones and drops some. The sample records around 140,000 clones, about 70% being singletons. The sample comprised peripheral blood. These receptors originate from a woman between 70 and 85 years old with acute or convalescent COVID-19.

This clone was recorded only once. The J gene is TRBJ2-1, the V gene TRBV27, with 7 bases lining up with TRBD2. V was pared by 7 bases and J by 1 base, with 10 bases of the junction left unmatched. Germline V gives CDR1 MNHEY, CDR2 SMNVEV (reference sequence). This CDR3 spans 16 amino acids. CDR3 bases: TGTGCCAGCACCCCGCTCGGGCGGGAGTCCTACAATGAGCAGTTCTTC. Translation gives CASTPLGRESYNEQFF.

This chain connects TRBV18 to TRBJ1-5; the match to TRBD1 covers 10 bases. Germline-derived CDR1 and CDR2 are KGHSH and LQKENI. This CDR3 has 15 residues. The J segment lost 5 bases and the V segment lost 1 base, leaving 2 bases of the junction unmatched. CDR3 amino acids: CASSPLGQGDQPQHF. CDR3 DNA: TGTGCCAGCTCACCACTCGGACAGGGGGATCAGCCCCAGCATTTT.

The chain joins TRBV11-2 to TRBJ1-2; 10 positions agree with TRBD1. Germline loops: CDR1 SGHAT, CDR2 FQNNGV. V shed 0 bases and J 8 bases; nucleotides not matched to a gene: 12. The CDR3 has 17 amino acids. This chain's CDR3 is CASSLDLSGTGAGGYTF. In nucleotides, the CDR3 is TGTGCCAGCAGCTTAGATCTTTCAGGGACAGGGGCTGGCGGCTACACCTTC.

This clone showed up just once. The V and J genes are TRBV7-9 and TRBJ2-7; TRBD2 agrees at 8 bases. From germline, CDR1 is SEHNR and CDR2 FQNEAQ (reference sequence). Trimming took 1 base from V and 5 from J; bases not matched to a gene: 1. The CDR3 covers 13 residues. The CDR3 here is CASSLDGGDEQYF. DNA for the CDR3: TGTGCCAGCAGCTTAGACGGGGGGGACGAGCAGTACTTC.

The genes are TRBV28 and TRBJ2-1; TRBD2 might be the D (5 bases). The CDR3 consists of 16 residues. Trimming pared 6 bases from V and 0 bases from J, leaving 15 bases between. Germline values: CDR1 MDHEN, CDR2 SYDVKM. CDR3 region: CASSFFGSGSYNEQFF. For the CDR3, the DNA is TGTGCCAGCAGCTTTTTCGGCAGCGGCTCCTACAATGAGCAGTTCTTC.

This clone was seen once. The chain links TRBV19 to TRBJ1-2; no clear D gene. CDR1 is LNHDA and CDR2 is SQIVND in the germline V gene (reference sequence). Trimming took 7 bases from V and 0 from J, leaving 9 bases between them. The CDR3 is 13 residues long. CDR3 loop: CASTPRANYGYTF. The CDR3 bases are TGTGCCAGTACTCCCCGAGCTAACTATGGCTACACCTTC. The full variable domain, its missing parts supplied by reference TRBV19 and TRBJ1-2, is DGGITQSPKYLFRKEGQNVTLSCEQNLNHDAMYWYRQDPGQGLRLIYYSQIVNDFQKGDIAEGYSVSREKKESFPLTVTSAQKNPTAFYLCASTPRANYGYTFGSGTRLTVV.

The rearrangement links TRBV28 to TRBJ2-7, with TRBD1 as a possible D gene (5 bases). Between the trimmed V and J ends, which lost 6 bases and 4 bases, there was a span of 13 bases. In germline, CDR1 is MDHEN, CDR2 SYDVKM. The CDR3 loop spans 13 amino acids. Here the CDR3 DNA reads TGTGCCAGCAGCCGTGGACAAAGTTACGAGCAGTACTTC. Encoded protein: CASSRGQSYEQYF.

This chain uses TRBV2 with TRBJ2-3, with a tentative D call TRBD2 (6 bases). Trimming stripped 6 bases from V and 2 bases from J, with 12 bases between. CDR1 is SNHLY, CDR2 FYNNEI, per germline. The CDR3 has 14 amino acids. The CDR3 is CASSTGLDTDTQYF. The CDR3 DNA follows: TGTGCCAGCAGCACGGGACTTGACACAGATACGCAGTATTTT.